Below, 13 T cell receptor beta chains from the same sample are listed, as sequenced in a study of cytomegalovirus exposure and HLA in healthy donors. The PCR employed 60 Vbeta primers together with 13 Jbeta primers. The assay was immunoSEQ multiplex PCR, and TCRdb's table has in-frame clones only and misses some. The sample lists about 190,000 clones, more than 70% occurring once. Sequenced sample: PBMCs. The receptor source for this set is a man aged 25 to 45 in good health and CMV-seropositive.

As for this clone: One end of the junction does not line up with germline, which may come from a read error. This chain's CDR3 is CSSSSSYEQYF. DNA of the CDR3: TGTTCCAGCAGCTCGTCCTACGAGCAGTACTTC. The rearrangement joins TRBV7-9 to TRBJ2-7; D is unresolved. Germline CDR1 reads SEHNR; CDR2 reads FQNEAQ (reference sequence). CDR3 length equals 11 residues.

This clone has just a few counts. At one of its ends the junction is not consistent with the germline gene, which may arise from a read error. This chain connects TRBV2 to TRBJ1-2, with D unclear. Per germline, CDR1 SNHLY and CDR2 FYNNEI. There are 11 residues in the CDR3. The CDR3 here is CASSENRATGF. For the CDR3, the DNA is TGTGCCAGCAGCGAAAATCGGGCGACGGGATTC. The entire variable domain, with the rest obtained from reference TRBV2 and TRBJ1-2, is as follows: EPEVTQTPSHQVTQMGQEVILRCVPISNHLYFYWYRQILGQKVEFLVSFYNNEISEKSEIFDDQFSVERPDGSNFTLKIRSTKLEDSAMYFCASSENRATGFGSGTRLTVV.

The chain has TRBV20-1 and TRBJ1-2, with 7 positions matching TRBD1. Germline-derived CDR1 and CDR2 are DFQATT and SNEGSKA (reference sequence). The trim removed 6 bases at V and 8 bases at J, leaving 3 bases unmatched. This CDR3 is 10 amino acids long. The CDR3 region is CSAPGGGYTF. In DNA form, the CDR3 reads TGCAGTGCACCAGGGGGAGGCTACACCTTC.

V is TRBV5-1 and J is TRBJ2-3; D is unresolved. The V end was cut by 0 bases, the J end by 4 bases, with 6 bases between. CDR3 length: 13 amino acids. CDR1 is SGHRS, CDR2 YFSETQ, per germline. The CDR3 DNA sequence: TGCGCCAGCAGCTTGGGGGCTGCAGATACGCAGTATTTT. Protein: CASSLGAADTQYF.

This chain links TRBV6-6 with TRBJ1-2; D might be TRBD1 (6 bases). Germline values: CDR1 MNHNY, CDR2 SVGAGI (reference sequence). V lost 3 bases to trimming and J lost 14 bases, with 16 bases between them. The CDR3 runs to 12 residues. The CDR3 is CASSYGSGVVTF. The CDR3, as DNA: TGTGCCAGCAGTTATGGGTCAGGGGTGGTGACCTTC.

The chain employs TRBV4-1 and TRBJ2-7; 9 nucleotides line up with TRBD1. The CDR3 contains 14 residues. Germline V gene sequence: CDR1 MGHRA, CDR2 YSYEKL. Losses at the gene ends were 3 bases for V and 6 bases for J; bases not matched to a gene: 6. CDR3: CASSQPGQGTEQYF. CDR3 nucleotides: TGCGCCAGCAGCCAGCCGGGACAGGGAACCGAGCAGTACTTC.

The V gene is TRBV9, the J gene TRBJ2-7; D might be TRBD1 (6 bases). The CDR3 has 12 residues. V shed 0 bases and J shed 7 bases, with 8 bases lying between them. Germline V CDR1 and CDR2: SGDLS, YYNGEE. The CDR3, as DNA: TGTGCCAGCAGCGTAGGGGGGCGGGAGCAGTACTTC. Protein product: CASSVGGREQYF.

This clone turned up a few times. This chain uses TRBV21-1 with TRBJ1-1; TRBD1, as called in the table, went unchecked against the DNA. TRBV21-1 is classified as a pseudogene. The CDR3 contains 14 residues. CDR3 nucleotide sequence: TGTGCCAGCAGCAAAGTACAAGGGGGCACTGAAGCTTTCTTT. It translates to CASSKVQGGTEAFF.

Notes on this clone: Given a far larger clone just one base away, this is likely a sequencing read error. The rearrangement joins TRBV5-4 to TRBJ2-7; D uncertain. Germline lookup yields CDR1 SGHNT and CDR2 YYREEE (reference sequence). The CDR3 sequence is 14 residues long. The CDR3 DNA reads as TGCGCCAGCAGAGAAAACCCACAGAGCTGTGAGCAGTACTTC. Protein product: CASRENPQSCEQYF.

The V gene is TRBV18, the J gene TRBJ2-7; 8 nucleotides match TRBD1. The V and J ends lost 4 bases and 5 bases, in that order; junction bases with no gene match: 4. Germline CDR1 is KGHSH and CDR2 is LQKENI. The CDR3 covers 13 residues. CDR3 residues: CASSLGTGDEQYF. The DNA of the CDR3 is TGTGCCAGCTCACTGGGGACAGGAGACGAGCAGTACTTC.

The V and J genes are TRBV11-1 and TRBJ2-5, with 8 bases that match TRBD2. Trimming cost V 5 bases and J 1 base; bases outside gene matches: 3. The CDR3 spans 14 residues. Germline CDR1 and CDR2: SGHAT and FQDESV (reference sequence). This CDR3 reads CASSRGGRQETQYF. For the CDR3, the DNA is TGTGCCAGCAGCCGGGGGGGGCGCCAAGAGACCCAGTACTTC.

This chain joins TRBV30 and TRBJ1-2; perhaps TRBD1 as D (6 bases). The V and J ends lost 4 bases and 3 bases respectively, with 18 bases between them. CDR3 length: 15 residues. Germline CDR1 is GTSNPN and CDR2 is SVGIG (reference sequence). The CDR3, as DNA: TGTGCCTGGAAGATAAGGGGGGGGGCCTACTATGGCTACACCTTC. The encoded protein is CAWKIRGGAYYGYTF.

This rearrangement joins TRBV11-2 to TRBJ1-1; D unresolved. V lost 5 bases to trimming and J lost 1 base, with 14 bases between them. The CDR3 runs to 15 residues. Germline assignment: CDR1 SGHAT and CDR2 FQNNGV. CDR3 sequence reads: CASSIWLDSNTEAFF. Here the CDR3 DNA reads TGTGCCAGCAGCATTTGGTTAGACTCGAACACTGAAGCTTTCTTT.